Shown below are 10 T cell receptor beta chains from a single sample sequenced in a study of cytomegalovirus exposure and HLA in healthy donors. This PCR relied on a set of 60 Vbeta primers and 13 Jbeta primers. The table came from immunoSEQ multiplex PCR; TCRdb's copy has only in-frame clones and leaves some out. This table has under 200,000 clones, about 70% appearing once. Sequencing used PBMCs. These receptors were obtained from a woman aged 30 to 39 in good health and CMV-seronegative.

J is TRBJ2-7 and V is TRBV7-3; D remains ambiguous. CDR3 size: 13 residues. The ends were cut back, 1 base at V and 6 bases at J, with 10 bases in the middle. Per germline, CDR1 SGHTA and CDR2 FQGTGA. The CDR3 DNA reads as TGTGCCAGCAGCTTAAACCCAACGGGCGAGCAGTACTTC. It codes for CASSLNPTGEQYF.

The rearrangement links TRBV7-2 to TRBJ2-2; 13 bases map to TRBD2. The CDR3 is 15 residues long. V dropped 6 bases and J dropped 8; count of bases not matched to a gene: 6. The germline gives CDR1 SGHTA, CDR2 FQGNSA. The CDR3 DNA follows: TGTGCCAGCAGTAGACTAGCGGGAGGATTAGGGGAGCTGTTTTTT. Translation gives CASSRLAGGLGELFF. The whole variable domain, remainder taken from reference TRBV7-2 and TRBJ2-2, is GAGVSQSPSNKVTEKGKDVELRCDPISGHTALYWYRQSLGQGLEFLIYFQGNSAPDKSGLPSDRFSAERTGGSVSTLTIQRTQQEDSAVYLCASSRLAGGLGELFFGEGSRLTVL.

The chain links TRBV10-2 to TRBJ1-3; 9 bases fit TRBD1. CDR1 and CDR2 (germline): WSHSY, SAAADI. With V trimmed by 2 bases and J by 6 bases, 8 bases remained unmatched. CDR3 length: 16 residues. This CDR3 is CASSEATGTGSNTIYF. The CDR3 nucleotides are TGCGCCAGCAGTGAGGCCACCGGGACAGGGTCAAACACCATATATTTT.

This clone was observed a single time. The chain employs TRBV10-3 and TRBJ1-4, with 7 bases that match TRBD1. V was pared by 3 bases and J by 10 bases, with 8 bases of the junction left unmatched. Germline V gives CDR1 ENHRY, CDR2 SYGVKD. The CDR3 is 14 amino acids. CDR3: CAISDTPGGGKLFF. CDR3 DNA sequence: TGTGCCATCAGTGATACTCCAGGGGGTGGAAAACTGTTTTTT.

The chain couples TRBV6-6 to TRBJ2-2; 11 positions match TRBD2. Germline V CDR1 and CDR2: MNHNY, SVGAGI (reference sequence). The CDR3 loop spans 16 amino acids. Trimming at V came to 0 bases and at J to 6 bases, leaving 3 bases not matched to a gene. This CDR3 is CASSYSSSGGAGELFF. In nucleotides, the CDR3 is TGTGCCAGCAGTTACTCGAGTAGCGGGGGGGCCGGGGAGCTGTTTTTT.

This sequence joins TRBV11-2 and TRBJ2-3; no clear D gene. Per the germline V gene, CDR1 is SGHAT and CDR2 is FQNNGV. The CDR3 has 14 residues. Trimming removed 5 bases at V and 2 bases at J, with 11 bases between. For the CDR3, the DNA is TGTGCCAGCAGCGACCCCGGGTACACAGATACGCAGTATTTT. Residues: CASSDPGYTDTQYF.

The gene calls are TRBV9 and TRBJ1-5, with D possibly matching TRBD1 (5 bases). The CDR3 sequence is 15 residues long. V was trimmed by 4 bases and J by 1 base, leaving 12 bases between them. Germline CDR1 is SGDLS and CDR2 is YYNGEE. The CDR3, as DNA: TGTGCCAGCAGCCTTGGGGGGGTGAGCAATCAGCCCCAGCATTTT. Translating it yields CASSLGGVSNQPQHF.

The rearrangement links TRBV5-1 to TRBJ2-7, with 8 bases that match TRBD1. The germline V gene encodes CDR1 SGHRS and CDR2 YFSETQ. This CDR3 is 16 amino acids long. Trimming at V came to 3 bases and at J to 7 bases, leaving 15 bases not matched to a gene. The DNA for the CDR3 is TGCGCCAGCAGCTCCACCGGGACAGGCCCCTTAGGGGAGCAGTACTTC. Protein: CASSSTGTGPLGEQYF.

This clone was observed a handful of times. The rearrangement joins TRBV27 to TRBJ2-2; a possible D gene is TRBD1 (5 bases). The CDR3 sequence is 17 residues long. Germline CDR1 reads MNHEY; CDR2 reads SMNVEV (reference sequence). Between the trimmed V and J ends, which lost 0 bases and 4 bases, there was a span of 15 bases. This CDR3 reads CASSLSLGAGVTGELFF. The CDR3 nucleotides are TGTGCCAGCAGTTTATCGTTAGGGGCCGGAGTCACCGGGGAGCTGTTTTTT.

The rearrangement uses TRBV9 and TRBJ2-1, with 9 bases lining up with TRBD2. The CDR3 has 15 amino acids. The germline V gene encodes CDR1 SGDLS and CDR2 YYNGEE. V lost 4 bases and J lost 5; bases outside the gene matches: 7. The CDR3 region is CASSPTTSGDNEQFF. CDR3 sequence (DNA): TGTGCCAGCAGCCCCACGACTAGCGGCGACAATGAGCAGTTCTTC. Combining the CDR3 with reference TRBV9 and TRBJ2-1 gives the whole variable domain DSGVTQTPKHLITATGQRVTLRCSPRSGDLSVYWYQQSLDQGLQFLIQYYNGEERAKGNILERFSAQQFPDLHSELNLSSLELGDSALYFCASSPTTSGDNEQFFGPGTRLTVL.